This TCR beta chain came from a study of control samples from healthy donors and cancer patients. Using immunoSEQ multiplex PCR, the repertoire was profiled, and TCRdb retains in-frame clones only, with some absent. Of around 100,000 clones in the sample, more than 90% were seen once. The source of this sequence is a human donor in good health. The donor label of this sample is uncertain. Sequenced material: blood.

The CDR3 is CATGTPGSHEQYF. For the CDR3, the DNA is TGTGCCACCGGGACTCCCGGTAGCCACGAGCAGTACTTC. The gene calls are TRBV10-3 and TRBJ2-7; tentatively, D is TRBD2 (6 bases). Germline-derived CDR1 and CDR2 are ENHRY and SYGVKD. The CDR3 has 13 residues. V was cut by 10 bases and J by 5 bases, with 18 bases left in between.